The 27 T cell receptor beta chains in this list originate from one sample, sequenced in a study of T cell changes during pregnancy in multiple sclerosis. Sequencing was performed with immunoSEQ multiplex PCR; in TCRdb, only in-frame clones are kept and a portion is missing. The sample contains roughly 60,000 clones, around 93% of which appear only once. The sequenced sample was CD4+ T cells from peripheral blood mononuclear cells, obtained before pregnancy. The receptors were sampled from a female donor with multiple sclerosis, enrolled in a pregnancy study.

V gene TRBV2 combines with J gene TRBJ2-2; tentative D call: TRBD1 (6 bases). Trimming removed 6 bases from V and 8 bases from J, with 13 bases in between. CDR3 length: 13 amino acids. Germline lookup yields CDR1 SNHLY and CDR2 FYNNEI. The CDR3 coding sequence is TGTGCCAGCAGCCCAGACAGGATGGGGGAGCTGTTTTTT. This translates into CASSPDRMGELFF.

V usage is TRBV28 and J usage is TRBJ2-1; 9 bases are shared with TRBD1. Germline V gives CDR1 MDHEN, CDR2 SYDVKM. Trimming cost V 3 bases and J 4 bases; bases outside gene matches: 4. The CDR3 is made up of 15 amino acids. In DNA, the CDR3 is TGTGCCAGCAGTTTCGGCGGGACAGGGTACAATGAGCAGTTCTTC. Its translation is CASSFGGTGYNEQFF.

J is TRBJ2-5 and V is TRBV5-4, with TRBD1 matching over 7 bases. Trimming took 4 bases from V and 2 from J; bases not matched to a gene: 8. This CDR3 spans 15 amino acids. Per the germline V gene, CDR1 is SGHNT and CDR2 is YYREEE (reference sequence). CDR3 coding DNA: TGTGCCAGCAGCGCCCCGGGGACAGCTCAAGAGACCCAGTACTTC. The encoded protein is CASSAPGTAQETQYF.

The chain combines TRBV2 with TRBJ1-2; TRBD1 matches 8 bases. Per the germline V gene, CDR1 is SNHLY and CDR2 is FYNNEI. Trimming cost V 7 bases and J 4 bases; bases outside gene matches: 11. CDR3 length: 15 residues. The CDR3 DNA reads as TGTGCCAGCACTCCATCTCAGGGGGCTGGCTATGGCTACACCTTC. Its translation is CASTPSQGAGYGYTF.

This chain connects TRBV29-1 to TRBJ2-7, with D perhaps TRBD2 (5 bases). Germline CDR1 is SQVTM and CDR2 is ANQGSEA. The CDR3 has 11 amino acids. Trimming stripped 6 bases from V and 4 bases from J, with 10 bases between. The CDR3 sequence: CSVAGVYEQYF. In DNA, the CDR3 is TGCAGCGTGGCCGGGGTTTACGAGCAGTACTTC.

The chain has TRBV27 and TRBJ2-3; 7 bases map to TRBD1. Germline V gene lookup returns CDR1 MNHEY and CDR2 SMNVEV (reference sequence). Losses at the gene ends were 3 bases for V and 4 bases for J; bases not matched to a gene: 7. This CDR3 is built from 15 residues. DNA for the CDR3: TGTGCCAGCAGTTTTGAGGGGGCGAGGGCAGATACGCAGTATTTT. This codes for CASSFEGARADTQYF.

V is TRBV7-2 and J is TRBJ2-5; the D is unclear. Germline CDR1 reads SGHTA; CDR2 reads FQGNSA. V lost 5 bases to trimming and J lost 4 bases, with 14 bases between them. This CDR3 contains 14 residues. CDR3 DNA sequence: TGTGCCAGCAGCCCATACGGTGGTAGAGAGACCCAGTACTTC. Protein: CASSPYGGRETQYF.

The chain carries TRBV6-1 and TRBJ1-5; 8 bases are shared with TRBD1. Trimming at V came to 7 bases and at J to 5 bases, leaving 10 bases not matched to a gene. The CDR3 runs to 15 residues. Germline V lookup: CDR1 MNHNS, CDR2 SASEGT. The CDR3 DNA follows: TGTGCCAGCAATAAAGGACAGGGTTATGATCAGCCCCAGCATTTT. Protein product: CASNKGQGYDQPQHF.

This clone occurred a few times. This chain connects TRBV7-9 to TRBJ1-1; no clear D gene. V was trimmed by 3 bases and J by 5 bases, leaving 7 bases between them. The CDR3 consists of 12 residues. The germline V gene has CDR1 SEHNR and CDR2 FQNEAQ (reference sequence). In DNA form, the CDR3 reads TGTGCCAGCAGCTTGTCAGATACTGAAGCTTTCTTT. It yields the protein CASSLSDTEAFF.

The chain links TRBV29-1 to TRBJ1-5, with 11 bases matching TRBD1. With 5 bases clipped from V and 3 bases from J, the junction kept 3 bases outside the gene matches. The CDR3 length is 14 residues. The germline gives CDR1 SQVTM, CDR2 ANQGSEA. This CDR3 reads CSVRDRGTNQPQHF. The CDR3 DNA follows: TGCAGCGTTCGGGACAGGGGGACCAATCAGCCCCAGCATTTT.

In this sample, this clone turned up a few times. This sequence joins TRBV29-1 and TRBJ1-1, with 9 bases aligning to TRBD1. Germline V gene lookup returns CDR1 SQVTM and CDR2 ANQGSEA. The J segment lost 2 bases and the V segment lost 6 bases, leaving 7 bases of the junction unmatched. The CDR3 totals 14 residues. The CDR3 nucleotides read TGCAGCGTGAGACAGGGGGGTCGCAACACTGAAGCTTTCTTT. It is translated as CSVRQGGRNTEAFF.

This clone was observed a handful of times. The chain has TRBV9 and TRBJ2-7; possibly TRBD1 for D (5 bases). Germline CDR1 and CDR2: SGDLS and YYNGEE. The CDR3 spans 16 residues. Trimming removed 0 bases from V and 2 bases from J, with 15 bases in between. CDR3 loop: CASSVGVGSGPYEQYF. Written as DNA, the CDR3 is TGTGCCAGCAGCGTAGGCGTTGGGTCAGGGCCCTACGAGCAGTACTTC. Complete variable domain (other parts from reference TRBV9 and TRBJ2-7): DSGVTQTPKHLITATGQRVTLRCSPRSGDLSVYWYQQSLDQGLQFLIQYYNGEERAKGNILERFSAQQFPDLHSELNLSSLELGDSALYFCASSVGVGSGPYEQYFGPGTRLTVT.

Only a few counts were recorded for this clone. The rearrangement links TRBV5-1 to TRBJ1-4, with 7 bases matching TRBD1. Trimming cost V 6 bases and J 5 bases; bases outside gene matches: 4. This CDR3 comprises 13 residues. Germline V gives CDR1 SGHRS, CDR2 YFSETQ. In nucleotides, the CDR3 is TGCGCCAGCAACAGGGGCGGAAATGAAAAACTGTTTTTT. Protein: CASNRGGNEKLFF.

This chain joins TRBV6-1 and TRBJ2-5, with a weak D call TRBD2 (6 bases). The J call may be incorrect, as the DNA end agrees better with TRBJ2-7. This CDR3 region has 18 residues. Germline lookup yields CDR1 MNHNS and CDR2 SASEGT. CDR3: CASSVRGSGTERSYEQYF. Here the CDR3 DNA reads TGTGCCAGCAGTGTAAGGGGATCTGGGACTGAGAGATCCTACGAGCAGTACTTC.

This chain links TRBV7-9 with TRBJ2-5; the D gene is possibly TRBD1 (5 bases). V dropped 5 bases and J dropped 6 bases, with 10 bases sitting between them. CDR3 length equals 12 residues. Germline CDR1 reads SEHNR; CDR2 reads FQNEAQ (reference sequence). CDR3 DNA sequence: TGTGCCAGCAGCCCCACAGGTCAGACCCAGTACTTC. It is translated as CASSPTGQTQYF.

In regard to this clone: Compared with germline, one end of the junction differs, possibly owing to a read error. The chain couples TRBV7-7 to TRBJ2-2, with TRBD2 matching over 8 bases. This CDR3 is 13 amino acids long. Germline loops: CDR1 SSHAT, CDR2 FNYEAQ (reference sequence). The CDR3 DNA sequence: TGTGCTAGCAGTCCGGGGGGGGTCGGGGAGCTGTTTTTT. Protein: CASSPGGVGELFF.

V is TRBV11-2 and J is TRBJ2-1; 10 nucleotides line up with TRBD2. V shed 4 bases, J shed 2 bases, and the junction held 5 bases outside the gene matches. The length of the CDR3 is 16 residues. CDR1 is SGHAT, CDR2 FQNNGV, per germline. CDR3 nucleotide sequence: TGTGCCAGCAGCTCAATAGCGGGAGGTCCCTACAATGAGCAGTTCTTC. It is translated as CASSSIAGGPYNEQFF.

The V gene is TRBV7-9, the J gene TRBJ2-7; tentatively, D is TRBD2 (5 bases). The V end lost 5 bases, the J end lost 9 bases, and 14 bases lay between the germline ends. Germline values: CDR1 SEHNR, CDR2 FQNEAQ (reference sequence). The CDR3 totals 12 residues. DNA for the CDR3: TGTGCCAGCAGCCCGCCTGGGGAGTTGCAGTACTTC. Protein sequence: CASSPPGELQYF.

The chain carries TRBV2 and TRBJ1-5; D may be TRBD1 (6 bases). Deletions cut 4 bases from V and 6 bases from J, with 13 bases between. Germline V gene sequence: CDR1 SNHLY, CDR2 FYNNEI. This CDR3 contains 14 residues. The CDR3 nucleotides are TGTGCCAGCAGTGTTACAGGGTCGGGTCAGCCCCAGCATTTT. Translation gives CASSVTGSGQPQHF.

J is TRBJ1-1 and V is TRBV19, with 8 positions matching TRBD1. The junction had 3 bases not matched to a gene; V was cut back by 5 bases and J by 1 base. The CDR3 extends over 14 amino acids. Germline CDR1 LNHDA, CDR2 SQIVND (reference sequence). CDR3 loop: CASSDRGQNTEAFF. The CDR3 bases are TGTGCCAGTAGTGACAGGGGCCAGAACACTGAAGCTTTCTTT. Drawing the rest from reference TRBV19 and TRBJ1-1, the complete variable domain is DGGITQSPKYLFRKEGQNVTLSCEQNLNHDAMYWYRQDPGQGLRLIYYSQIVNDFQKGDIAEGYSVSREKKESFPLTVTSAQKNPTAFYLCASSDRGQNTEAFFGQGTRLTVV.

The J gene is TRBJ2-5, the V gene TRBV20-1, with a weak D call TRBD2 (6 bases). The CDR3 is made up of 11 amino acids. V was clipped by 4 bases and J by 10 bases, with 13 bases between them. Germline values: CDR1 DFQATT, CDR2 SNEGSKA (reference sequence). DNA of the CDR3: TGCAGTGCTATGGGGGGAATTTACCAGTACTTC. Protein product: CSAMGGIYQYF.

This clone appeared once. This chain uses TRBV19 with TRBJ1-2; a weak D match, TRBD1 (6 bases). CDR1 LNHDA and CDR2 SQIVND come from the germline V gene (reference sequence). Trimming cost V 3 bases and J 4 bases, with 18 bases left between them. There are 16 residues in the CDR3. CDR3 DNA sequence: TGTGCCAGTAGTATCGGATCGGCAAGGGGGGGCTATGGCTACACCTTC. Amino acid sequence: CASSIGSARGGYGYTF.

This chain links TRBV7-2 with TRBJ2-3; no definite D call. The V and J ends lost 2 bases and 7 bases respectively, with 7 bases between them. The germline CDR1 and CDR2 sequences are SGHTA and FQGNSA. The CDR3 length is 12 residues. CDR3 sequence (DNA): TGTGCCAGCAGCTTAAATGGGCATACGCAGTATTTT. Its translation: CASSLNGHTQYF.

This chain connects TRBV10-2 to TRBJ2-7; D may be TRBD2 (5 bases). The CDR3 loop spans 11 amino acids. V dropped 1 base and J dropped 9 bases, with 7 bases sitting between them. The germline CDR1 and CDR2 sequences are WSHSY and SAAADI. CDR3: CASSELDSQYF. The CDR3 region has the DNA TGCGCCAGCAGTGAGTTGGACTCGCAGTACTTC.

This chain links TRBV5-1 with TRBJ1-1; D not resolved. The V gene lost 4 bases and the J gene lost 0 bases, with 10 bases spanning the gap. CDR3 length: 14 amino acids. Per germline, CDR1 SGHRS and CDR2 YFSETQ. DNA of the CDR3: TGCGCCAGCAGCGTAGACTACCTGAACACTGAAGCTTTCTTT. It specifies CASSVDYLNTEAFF.

The V gene is TRBV7-9, the J gene TRBJ2-5; 7 bases are a match to TRBD1. CDR1 and CDR2 from the germline V gene are SEHNR and FQNEAQ (reference sequence). V was clipped by 2 bases and J by 5 bases; unmatched bases: 2. CDR3 length equals 13 residues. CDR3 in DNA: TGTGCCAGCAGCTTAACAGGGGTCGAGACCCAGTACTTC. Amino acids: CASSLTGVETQYF.

The chain has TRBV19 and TRBJ2-2; tentatively, D is TRBD1 (6 bases). The CDR3 extends over 14 amino acids. Germline V gene lookup returns CDR1 LNHDA and CDR2 SQIVND (reference sequence). V lost 5 bases and J 0 bases, leaving 7 bases between the germline ends. The CDR3 DNA reads as TGTGCCAGTAGTTACAGGGCGAACACCGGGGAGCTGTTTTTT. Protein: CASSYRANTGELFF. Filled out from reference TRBV19 and TRBJ2-2, the complete variable domain reads DGGITQSPKYLFRKEGQNVTLSCEQNLNHDAMYWYRQDPGQGLRLIYYSQIVNDFQKGDIAEGYSVSREKKESFPLTVTSAQKNPTAFYLCASSYRANTGELFFGEGSRLTVL.